The 18 T cell receptor beta chains reported below all come from one sample, sequenced in a study of blood T cell repertoires in COVID-19. Profiling relied on immunoSEQ multiplex PCR, and the TCRdb table lists in-frame clones only, not all of them. The repertoire consists of about 75,000 clones, with about 91% occurring once and the leading ten covering around 5.8%. The sequencing input was peripheral blood. The receptors were sampled from a woman aged 45-59 years with acute or convalescent COVID-19.

The chain uses TRBV4-1 and TRBJ2-3; D is unresolved. The CDR3 spans 13 residues. Germline lookup yields CDR1 MGHRA and CDR2 YSYEKL. V was trimmed by 3 bases and J by 8 bases, leaving 12 bases between them. CDR3 DNA: TGCGCCAGCAGCCAGGCCACTTCAGGTACGCAGTATTTT. This sequence encodes CASSQATSGTQYF.

The V and J genes are TRBV2 and TRBJ1-6; possible D gene TRBD1, 5 bases. Germline lookup yields CDR1 SNHLY and CDR2 FYNNEI. V dropped 6 bases and J dropped 8 bases, with 11 bases sitting between them. The CDR3 runs to 13 residues. CDR3 DNA: TGTGCCAGCAGCGGGACTAGGGATTCACCCCTCCACTTT. Translated: CASSGTRDSPLHF. Filled out from reference TRBV2 and TRBJ1-6, the complete variable domain reads EPEVTQTPSHQVTQMGQEVILRCVPISNHLYFYWYRQILGQKVEFLVSFYNNEISEKSEIFDDQFSVERPDGSNFTLKIRSTKLEDSAMYFCASSGTRDSPLHFGNGTRLTVT.

The V and J genes are TRBV27 and TRBJ2-7; 9 bases fit TRBD2. The V gene's germline CDR1 is MNHEY and CDR2 SMNVEV (reference sequence). V lost 3 bases to trimming and J lost 4 bases; unmatched junction nucleotides: 7. This CDR3 region has 15 residues. This CDR3 is CASSLGGRDRYEQYF. The CDR3 DNA is TGTGCCAGCAGTTTGGGCGGGAGGGATAGGTACGAGCAGTACTTC.

V gene TRBV5-6 combines with J gene TRBJ1-5; D is perhaps TRBD1 (5 bases). The germline gives CDR1 SGHDT, CDR2 YYEEEE. This CDR3 contains 17 residues. V gave up 4 bases and J gave up 6 bases, with 23 bases separating them. The CDR3, as DNA: TGTGCCAGCAGCCCTCCTCTACAGCGAAAGGGGTCTCAGCCCCAGCATTTT. This translates into CASSPPLQRKGSQPQHF.

The table lists this clone with many counts. V usage is TRBV7-9 and J usage is TRBJ1-1; D possibly corresponds to TRBD1 (5 bases). V dropped 5 bases and J dropped 3 bases, with 13 bases sitting between them. The CDR3 is 14 residues long. Germline V lookup: CDR1 SEHNR, CDR2 FQNEAQ (reference sequence). The CDR3 nucleotides are TGTGCCAGCAGCCCCCGGGGAGGGGACACTGAAGCTTTCTTT. The encoded protein is CASSPRGGDTEAFF.

This clone was found a few times. This rearrangement joins TRBV7-3 to TRBJ1-6; possibly TRBD1 for D (6 bases). The CDR3 has 13 residues. Germline CDR1 and CDR2: SGHTA and FQGTGA. V was shortened by 5 bases and J by 7 bases, with 9 bases between the two germline ends. CDR3 sequence: CASSPQGNSPLHF. CDR3 coding DNA: TGTGCCAGCAGCCCCCAGGGGAATTCACCCCTCCACTTT.

The chain employs TRBV6-5 and TRBJ1-6, with 7 bases matching TRBD1. Germline V CDR1 and CDR2: MNHEY, SVGAGI. The V and J ends lost 10 bases and 8 bases, in that order; junction bases with no gene match: 11. This CDR3 contains 14 residues. The CDR3 DNA reads TGTGCCACAACAGAGGGGGCAACTTATTCACCCCTCCACTTT. Its protein is CATTEGATYSPLHF.

V usage is TRBV4-1 and J usage is TRBJ1-5; D is unresolved. Germline V CDR1 and CDR2: MGHRA, YSYEKL. The V end was cut by 1 base, the J end by 1 base, with 11 bases between. The CDR3 has 16 amino acids. The CDR3 reads CASSQGSVRSNQPQHF. The CDR3 DNA sequence: TGCGCCAGCAGCCAAGGTAGCGTCAGAAGCAATCAGCCCCAGCATTTT.

The J gene is TRBJ2-3, the V gene TRBV6-5, with D maybe TRBD1 (6 bases). Germline CDR1 reads MNHEY; CDR2 reads SVGAGI. The CDR3 has 13 residues. Trimming took off 8 bases at V and 6 bases at J, with 15 bases between the two ends. The DNA of the CDR3 is TGTGCCAGCCGCCGGGACATTCTCGATACGCAGTATTTT. Its translation is CASRRDILDTQYF.

The gene calls are TRBV7-9 and TRBJ2-2, with a tentative D call TRBD1 (5 bases). With 6 bases removed from V and 0 bases from J, the gap between germline ends came to 11 bases. This CDR3 has 15 amino acids. The germline gives CDR1 SEHNR, CDR2 FQNEAQ (reference sequence). CDR3 region: CASRLDSTNTGELFF. The CDR3 DNA reads TGTGCCAGCAGACTTGACAGCACGAACACCGGGGAGCTGTTTTTT.

The chain links TRBV4-1 to TRBJ1-1; perhaps TRBD1 as D (6 bases). CDR1 and CDR2 (germline): MGHRA, YSYEKL. V shed 2 bases and J shed 1 base, with 11 bases lying between them. The CDR3 is 15 residues long. In DNA, the CDR3 is TGCGCCAGCAGCCAACAGACAGGCGGGAACACTGAAGCTTTCTTT. Translation: CASSQQTGGNTEAFF.

This chain connects TRBV28 to TRBJ2-4, with D possibly TRBD2 on 6 matching bases. The CDR3 runs to 16 residues. Germline assignment: CDR1 MDHEN and CDR2 SYDVKM. The V and J ends lost 3 bases and 1 base respectively, with 13 bases between them. The CDR3: CASSFRDRGAKNIQYF. Here the CDR3 DNA reads TGTGCCAGCAGTTTTCGTGATCGGGGGGCCAAAAACATTCAGTACTTC.

The rearrangement joins TRBV2 to TRBJ2-7; 8 positions match TRBD2. The V segment lost 8 bases and the J segment 4 bases; nucleotides outside the gene matches: 13. CDR1 is SNHLY, CDR2 FYNNEI, per germline. This CDR3 comprises 15 residues. CDR3 bases: TGTGCCAGCCTTTTAGGGTGGACTAGCAGTTACGAGCAGTACTTC. Amino acids: CASLLGWTSSYEQYF.

Comment on this clone: A read error may produce the germline difference seen at one junction end. The chain has TRBV9 and TRBJ1-2, with D perhaps TRBD1 (5 bases). CDR1 and CDR2 from the germline V gene are SGDLS and YYNGEE. The CDR3 length is 15 residues. The DNA of the CDR3 is TGTGCCAGCAGCGTGGGGCGGAGGATGGACTATGGCTACACCTTT. It yields the protein CASSVGRRMDYGYTF.

The chain recombines TRBV9 with TRBJ2-7, with D perhaps matching TRBD2 (6 bases). Germline CDR1 SGDLS, CDR2 YYNGEE. This CDR3 is built from 15 residues. The V gene lost 1 base and the J gene lost 3 bases, with 14 bases spanning the gap. The CDR3 protein is CASSVYFGGNYEQYF. The CDR3 region has the DNA TGTGCCAGCAGCGTATATTTCGGAGGGAACTACGAGCAGTACTTC.

The genes are TRBV18 and TRBJ1-5, with D uncertain. Germline assignment: CDR1 KGHSH and CDR2 LQKENI. V was clipped by 3 bases and J by 1 base, with 10 bases between them. The CDR3 contains 15 residues. The CDR3: CASSPEPSSNQPQHF. Written as DNA, the CDR3 is TGTGCCAGCTCACCGGAGCCCTCGAGCAATCAGCCCCAGCATTTT.

The gene calls are TRBV9 and TRBJ2-3, with D maybe TRBD2 (7 bases). Germline V lookup: CDR1 SGDLS, CDR2 YYNGEE. CDR3 length: 17 residues. The V end was cut by 0 bases, the J end by 3 bases, with 17 bases between. This CDR3 is CASSVGERGRGTDTQYF. The CDR3 DNA reads as TGTGCCAGCAGCGTAGGGGAACGGGGGCGGGGGACAGATACGCAGTATTTT.

The chain recombines TRBV11-2 with TRBJ1-1; 9 positions match TRBD1. The J segment lost 12 bases and the V segment lost 0 bases, leaving 5 bases of the junction unmatched. CDR1 is SGHAT, CDR2 FQNNGV, per germline. The CDR3 totals 13 residues. The CDR3: CASSLDTGGATFF. The CDR3 DNA is TGTGCCAGCAGCTTAGATACAGGGGGCGCGACTTTCTTT.